The sequence of this TCR beta chain was determined in a study of blood T cell repertoires in COVID-19. Looking at the study overall: Material from acute and convalescent COVID-19 was sourced from the United States, Italy and Spain. From T cells, B-cell-depleted T cells, or PBMCs came the material, which was cDNA or gDNA.

Trimming took off 5 bases at V and 1 base at J, with 8 bases between the two ends. The germline gives CDR1 WNHNN, CDR2 SYGVQD (reference sequence). The CDR3 spans 14 residues. As processed by the authors: Scientists estimated how many nucleated cells there were by amplifying reference gene primers. Clones were sequenced by immunoSEQ multiplex PCR, and TCRdb holds only the in-frame ones, with some missing. V and J calls and clone size come straight from that table; D and trimming were deduced from the DNA. The sample yields roughly 80,000 clones, 90% to 95% seen once. The V and J genes are TRBV10-1 and TRBJ2-2, with a weak D call TRBD2 (6 bases). The TCR sequence derives from a man in his 60s with acute or convalescent COVID-19. Specimen: peripheral blood. CDR3 nucleotides: TGCGCCAGCAGTAAGGGACTGAACACCGGGGAGCTGTTTTTT. Amino acid sequence: CASSKGLNTGELFF.